Sequencing of this TCR beta chain was carried out in a study of shared clonotypes between healthy human individuals. Study-wide background: Three plates were used per donor for CD4 naive, three for CD4 memory, two for CD8 naive and one for CD8 memory. Study results and limitations: Among non-shared clonotypes, generation probabilities were lower than among those shared by all four donors.

V lost 4 bases to trimming and J lost 3 bases, with 12 bases between them. The germline V gene has CDR1 SGHDN and CDR2 FVKESK. This CDR3 spans 14 amino acids. Here immunoSEQ multiplex PCR was the method, and the copy in TCRdb shows in-frame clones only, minus some. The repertoire holds under 600,000 clones, with about 96% as singletons. To note about this clone: Its cognate antigen is unknown.

This TCR was recovered from a woman under 40 in good health. The chain combines TRBV14 with TRBJ1-1, with D unclear. The sequencing input was naive CD4+ T cells sorted from blood. Subset indicated: CD45RA+ positively selected. DNA of the CDR3: TGTGCCAGCAGCCCAAGGACCGGGGACACTGAAGCTTTCTTT. Translated: CASSPRTGDTEAFF.